This T cell receptor beta chain was identified in a study of T cell responses to AZD1222 COVID-19 vaccine (dated by TCRdb to the early 2020s). Notes on the research overall: A total of 230 or so trial participants underwent TCR sequencing, of whom 200 to 220 received two doses of AZD1222 and roughly 25 received two doses of the MenACWY control vaccine. Trial participants were enrolled by age into 18-55, 56-69 and 70-plus year subgroups, with roughly 160, 29 and 62 TCR-sequenced participants respectively. Summary of the overall study and its limitations: Nearly half of unique spike-specific TCRs reportedly recognized epitopes outside regions mutated in the B.1.351 and B.1.1.7 variants. Conclusions about previously exposed vaccinees are limited, since just six AZD1222 recipients were seropositive for SARS-CoV-2 at baseline. The 56-69-year group was small, and its depth increase did not reach significance, likely because of low power. A significant rise in spike-specific TCR breadth and depth was observed after two AZD1222 doses relative to day 0 and relative to MenACWY recipients. The vaccine-associated CD4 TCRs covered the entire spike protein, and the dominant responses fell in regions 160-218 and 743-854. No day 14 peak-response samples were available, so repertoires were characterized only after the peak T cell response. Most participants were white British and females outnumbered males, and the authors suggested that clonal diversity may have been underestimated.

The CDR3 has 20 amino acids, counting the end cysteine and phenylalanine. Only the CDR3 DNA is retained, 60 bases long and in frame from the first base. V is clipped by 3 bases and J by 2 bases, and the sequence between their germline boundaries is 26 bases long. CDR1 and CDR2 were assigned from the germline V gene as KGHSH and LQKENI. This specimen's time point label, interpreted: baseline before first vaccination. The treatment or condition label of this sample denotes: meningococcal conjugate vaccine given as trial control. The vaccinee samples were drawn from two UK trials, COV001 and COV002, one of which was a single-blind randomized controlled phase 2/3 trial testing AZD1222 (ChAdOx1 nCoV-19) in healthy adults. For TCRbeta chain sequencing, PBMC samples were collected from trial participants at day 0 and at day 28 after the second dose. The CDR3 regions of human TCRbeta chains were analyzed by immunosequencing. Per the authors' processing: Repertoire TCRs were matched against a reference library of SARS-CoV-2-specific TCRs generated with the MIRA antigen-specificity platform. Breadth was defined as the fraction of unique TCRs that were SARS-CoV-2-associated, and depth was defined as the fraction of total T cells that were SARS-CoV-2-associated. Using the MIRA data, each spike-specific TCR was mapped to the spike region that the TCR reacts to and placed in a CD4 or CD8 class. Log10-transformed breadth and depth values were compared by one-way ANOVA with Sidak's multiple comparisons tests. Entries here come from immuneACCESS through TCRdb and include only in-frame sequences with V and J called. Some clones fail to appear in such tables; in the studies checked, an unresolved V gene covers under half of the shortfall, and the cause of the remainder is unknown. V, J and clone size are those of that table, while D and trimming were read from the DNA. The sample table shows about 93,000 clones, and roughly 91% are seen once. About 2.6% of the sample belongs to the ten largest clones.

Comments on this clone: This receptor's antigen is unknown. No quality values exist for individual bases; no much larger clone is one base distant.

Recombination connected TRBV18 to TRBJ1-3, with the D gene not confidently named. The specimen comprised peripheral blood, sampled on day 0 of MenACWY control vaccination. This receptor was obtained from an adult in good health. The CDR3 protein is CASSPYTGIYREGTGNTIYF. The sequence in DNA is TGTGCCAGCTCACCTTACACCGGGATATACAGAGAAGGTACTGGAAACACCATATATTTT.